This T cell receptor beta chain appears in the sequencing data of a study of post-analysis software for immune sequencing data. Study-wide background: The courses of disease that were included comprised relapsing-remitting, secondary progressive and progressive-relapsing multiple sclerosis. Broader study findings: Controls had significantly higher normalized Chao1 diversity than multiple sclerosis patients. The five TRBV segments detected at higher frequency in patients than in controls included TRBV5-6, TRBV5-1 and TRBV20-1. F measure clustering grouped samples strongly by preparation batch.

Included in the TCR beta cDNA libraries were unique molecular identifiers. One entry per CDR3 protein, called by TCRdb with MiXCR from the PCR reads. Seen here are 800,000 to 950,000 distinct CDR3 sequences, about 50% observed once, and the top ten hold approximately 4.4%. V was trimmed by 3 bases and J by 7 bases, leaving 10 bases between them. The CDR3 has 13 residues. Germline V gene lookup returns CDR1 SGHRS and CDR2 YFSETQ. A single count supports this clonotype. Its specificity is not known. The sequence was collected from a girl aged 5-17 years with multiple sclerosis. Sequenced sample: blood. V usage is TRBV5-1 and J usage is TRBJ2-2, with D possibly being TRBD1 or TRBD2 (5 bases each). The CDR3 DNA sequence: TGCGCCAGCAGCTGGGGGTACAGCGGGGAGCTGTTTTTT. This translates into CASSWGYSGELFF.